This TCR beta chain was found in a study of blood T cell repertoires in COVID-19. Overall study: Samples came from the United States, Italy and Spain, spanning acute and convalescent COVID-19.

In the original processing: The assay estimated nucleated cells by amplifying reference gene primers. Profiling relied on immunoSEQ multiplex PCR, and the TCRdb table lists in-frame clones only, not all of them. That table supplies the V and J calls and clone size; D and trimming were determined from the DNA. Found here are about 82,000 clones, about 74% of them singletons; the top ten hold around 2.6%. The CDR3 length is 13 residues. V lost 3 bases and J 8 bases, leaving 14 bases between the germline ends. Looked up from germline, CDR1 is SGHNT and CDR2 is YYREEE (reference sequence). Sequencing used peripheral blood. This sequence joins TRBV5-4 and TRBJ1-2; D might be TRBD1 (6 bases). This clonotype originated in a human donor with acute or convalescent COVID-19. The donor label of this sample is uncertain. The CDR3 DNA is TGTGCCAGCAGCTCACCGGGACATCGGGGCTACACCTTC. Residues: CASSSPGHRGYTF.